Following are 9 T cell receptor beta chains from one sample sequenced in a study of CD8 T cells in Susac syndrome. An input of about 0.5 to 1 ug of RNA was subjected to reverse transcription using random hexamers. TCRdb fed the immunoSEQ multiplex PCR reads into MiXCR, producing one record per CDR3 protein. Of 51,000 or so distinct CDR3 sequences in the sample, 93% were seen once. Sequenced: CD8+ T cells from PBMCs. These receptors were collected from a human donor in good health.

CDR3 residues: CAWSLPRWGRGLGADTGELFF. CDR3 coding DNA: TGTGCCTGGAGTCTCCCCCGTTGGGGCAGGGGCCTGGGCGCTGACACCGGGGAGCTGTTTTTT. The chain is built from TRBV30 and TRBJ2-2; D is perhaps TRBD1 (6 bases). Germline values: CDR1 GTSNPN, CDR2 SVGIG (reference sequence). This CDR3 has 21 residues. Trimming cost V 2 bases and J 3 bases, with 31 bases left between them.

This clonotype has only one observation. This rearrangement joins TRBV9 to TRBJ1-1, with a tentative D call TRBD1 (6 bases). The CDR3 totals 15 residues. Trimming removed 0 bases at V and 4 bases at J, with 13 bases between. CDR1 and CDR2 from the germline V gene are SGDLS and YYNGEE. CDR3 sequence (DNA): TGTGCCAGCAGCGTAGGCGTCAGGGGTGGCACTGAAGCTTTCTTT. This sequence encodes CASSVGVRGGTEAFF.

The rearrangement uses TRBV6-5 and TRBJ2-1; maybe TRBD1 (6 bases). Trimming left V 0 bases short and J 4 bases short, with 13 bases between. The CDR3 extends over 16 amino acids. The germline V gene encodes CDR1 MNHEY and CDR2 SVGAGI. This CDR3 is CASSYSIRDTYNEQFF. The CDR3 DNA reads as TGTGCCAGCAGTTACTCGATAAGGGACACTTACAATGAGCAGTTCTTC.

The V gene is TRBV20-1, the J gene TRBJ2-7; 7 positions agree with TRBD2. V lost 5 bases, J lost 3 bases, and 7 bases stayed unmatched. Germline lookup yields CDR1 DFQATT and CDR2 SNEGSKA (reference sequence). The CDR3 loop spans 13 amino acids. CDR3 sequence (DNA): TGCAGTGCTTATCCGGGAGGTCACTACGAGCAGTACTTC. Amino acids: CSAYPGGHYEQYF.

The chain recombines TRBV6-5 with TRBJ2-5; unclear D gene. Germline V CDR1 and CDR2: MNHEY, SVGAGI. CDR3 length: 14 residues. V lost 0 bases, J lost 5 bases, and 10 bases lay in between. CDR3 loop: CASSYSVSGETQYF. In nucleotides, the CDR3 is TGTGCCAGCAGTTACTCTGTCTCTGGTGAGACCCAGTACTTC.

This chain joins TRBV28 and TRBJ2-7; 7 nucleotides agree with TRBD1. This CDR3 is 12 amino acids long. V dropped 5 bases and J dropped 6; count of bases not matched to a gene: 4. In germline, CDR1 is MDHEN, CDR2 SYDVKM. This CDR3 is CASSLQGSEQYF. CDR3 DNA: TGTGCCAGCAGTCTACAGGGGTCCGAGCAGTACTTC.

CDR3 amino acids: CASSQPGLAGGSSSYEQYF. CDR3 in DNA: TGTGCCAGCAGCCAACCGGGACTAGCGGGAGGGTCGAGTTCCTACGAGCAGTACTTC. V is TRBV4-2 and J is TRBJ2-7; 16 bases align to TRBD2. Losses at the gene ends were 2 bases for V and 1 base for J; bases not matched to a gene: 8. The CDR3 has 19 amino acids. CDR1 LGHNA and CDR2 YNFKEQ come from the germline V gene.

This chain links TRBV7-9 with TRBJ2-3; 14 bases are shared with TRBD2. The J segment lost 3 bases and the V segment lost 8 bases, leaving 16 bases of the junction unmatched. The CDR3 covers 19 residues. Looked up from germline, CDR1 is SEHNR and CDR2 is FQNEAQ (reference sequence). The CDR3 sequence is CASGVTGLAGDLWTDTQYF. In DNA form, the CDR3 reads TGTGCCAGCGGGGTAACGGGACTAGCGGGAGACCTTTGGACAGATACGCAGTATTTT.

This clonotype was counted only a few times. The chain is built from TRBV6-5 and TRBJ2-1; D is unclear. CDR3 length equals 11 residues. With 2 bases removed from V and 8 bases from J, the gap between germline ends came to 4 bases. CDR1 is MNHEY, CDR2 SVGAGI, per germline. CDR3 bases: TGTGCCAGCAGTTACGGTGATGAGCAGTTCTTC. Its translation: CASSYGDEQFF.